This T cell receptor beta chain was obtained from a study of blood T cells in healthy people across ages. Points from the study as a whole: A conclusive naive versus antigen-experienced comparison was prevented by the unsorted PBMCs. Among T cells, TCR beta diversity per million cells dropped roughly linearly as age rose.

Germline V CDR1 and CDR2: DFQATT, SNEGSKA (reference sequence). The V end was cut by 6 bases, the J end by 1 base, with 19 bases between. This CDR3 has 15 residues. Remarks on this clonotype: Its target is not known.

Sample-barcoded 5' priming and a J-beta primer mix drove a second PCR of 7 to 11 cycles. Every cDNA molecule bore a tag from a template-switch adaptor containing 12 random nucleotides. Each CDR3 protein gets one entry after TCRdb re-called the 5' RACE reads with MiXCR. This sample carries approximately 1,000,000 distinct CDR3 sequences, 35% to 50% of them seen once, and the ten largest clones take 15% to 20%. PBMCs numbering at least 6.5 million were isolated per sample. J is TRBJ2-7 and V is TRBV20-1; D is undetermined. This sequence was found in a woman in her fifties or sixties in good health. Source material: blood. This CDR3 reads CSALGGISRSYEQYF. The DNA for the CDR3 is TGCAGTGCCCTAGGTGGGATAAGTCGTTCCTACGAGCAGTACTTC.